These 17 T cell receptor beta chains share one sample of origin, sequenced in a study of OX40 agonist ivuxolimab in advanced cancers. Method: immunoSEQ multiplex PCR; TCRdb's copy keeps in-frame clones and lacks some. Of about 79,000 clones detected, more than 85% appear once; the ten largest clones hold approximately 7.7%. Source: CD4+ or CD8+ T cells sorted from blood, taken in a trial of the OX40 agonist ivuxolimab. The receptor source for this set is an adult with an advanced solid tumor such as melanoma, head and neck, liver or kidney cancer.

V usage is TRBV5-4 and J usage is TRBJ2-3; TRBD2 matches at 7 bases. Germline CDR1 is SGHNT and CDR2 is YYREEE (reference sequence). With V trimmed by 2 bases and J by 2 bases, 8 bases remained unmatched. The length of the CDR3 is 16 residues. CDR3 coding DNA: TGTGCCAGCAGCTTTCGCGCTAGCGGAAACACAGATACGCAGTATTTT. Its protein is CASSFRASGNTDTQYF.

V and J are TRBV19 and TRBJ2-2, with 16 nucleotides matching TRBD2. The V and J ends lost 6 bases and 6 bases, in that order; junction bases with no gene match: 1. CDR1 is LNHDA, CDR2 SQIVND, per germline (reference sequence). The CDR3 covers 15 residues. This chain's CDR3 is CASRGTSGRAGELFF. CDR3 coding DNA: TGTGCCAGTAGAGGGACTAGCGGGAGGGCCGGGGAGCTGTTTTTT.

The gene calls are TRBV30 and TRBJ1-5; 10 nucleotides match TRBD1. Germline CDR1 and CDR2: GTSNPN and SVGIG (reference sequence). J lost 8 bases, V lost 2 bases, and 6 bases had no gene match. The CDR3 consists of 14 residues. CDR3 DNA sequence: TGTGCCTGGAGTCCGACAGGGGGCCGAGAGCCCCAGCATTTT. It is translated as CAWSPTGGREPQHF.

CDR3 protein: CASSQVGRWTQYF. In DNA, the CDR3 is TGTGCCAGCAGCCAAGTAGGCCGATGGACCCAGTACTTC. The chain uses TRBV14 and TRBJ2-5; D is ambiguous. The V gene's germline CDR1 is SGHDN and CDR2 FVKESK. The V end was cut by 1 base, the J end by 7 bases, with 10 bases between. The CDR3 has 13 residues.

This rearrangement joins TRBV11-1 to TRBJ1-4, with unresolved D. This CDR3 region has 14 residues. In germline, CDR1 is SGHAT, CDR2 FQDESV (reference sequence). Trimming shortened V by 5 bases and J by 0 bases, and 7 bases separated the two germline ends. The CDR3 loop is CASSLRSTNEKLFF. The CDR3 nucleotides read TGTGCCAGCAGCCTCAGATCAACTAATGAAAAACTGTTTTTT.

V and J are TRBV5-1 and TRBJ2-2; possibly TRBD2 for D (6 bases). The CDR3 is 17 amino acids. Trimming shortened V by 0 bases and J by 5 bases, and 17 bases separated the two germline ends. Germline V gene lookup returns CDR1 SGHRS and CDR2 YFSETQ. The DNA for the CDR3 is TGCGCCAGCAGCTTGGCCGAGGGCGGGATAAGGACCGGGGAGCTGTTTTTT. Translation gives CASSLAEGGIRTGELFF.

The V call is TRBV11-2, the J call TRBJ1-2; D gene unclear. With 1 base removed from V and 3 bases from J, the gap between germline ends came to 15 bases. Germline V gene lookup returns CDR1 SGHAT and CDR2 FQNNGV. This CDR3 spans 16 amino acids. In DNA, the CDR3 is TGTGCCAGCAGCTTAGTATCCACGGCTGTTTACTATGGCTACACCTTC. This translates into CASSLVSTAVYYGYTF.

This rearrangement joins TRBV7-9 to TRBJ1-2, with a weak D call TRBD1 (5 bases). Germline V gene lookup returns CDR1 SEHNR and CDR2 FQNEAQ (reference sequence). Deletions cut 2 bases from V and 7 bases from J, with 11 bases between. The CDR3 loop spans 13 amino acids. The CDR3 DNA reads TGTGCCAGCAGCTTACGGGCAGGGTTTGGCTACACCTTC. This gives the protein CASSLRAGFGYTF.

The CDR3 nucleotides are TGTGCCAGCAGCTTGCAGGAAACCCATGGCTACACCTTC. It specifies CASSLQETHGYTF. V and J are TRBV5-4 and TRBJ1-2, with D uncertain. Looked up from germline, CDR1 is SGHNT and CDR2 is YYREEE (reference sequence). The germline V and J ends were trimmed by 1 base and 6 bases, with 10 bases remaining between them. This CDR3 region has 13 residues. The complete variable domain, with remaining parts taken from reference TRBV5-4 and TRBJ1-2, reads ETGVTQSPTHLIKTRGQQVTLRCSSQSGHNTVSWYQQALGQGPQFIFQYYREEENGRGNFPPRFSGLQFPNYSSELNVNALELDDSALYLCASSLQETHGYTFGSGTRLTVV.

The rearrangement uses TRBV11-2 and TRBJ2-7, with D uncertain. CDR1 and CDR2 (germline): SGHAT, FQNNGV. Between the trimmed V and J ends, which lost 5 bases and 0 bases, there was a span of 2 bases. The CDR3 sequence is 11 residues long. CDR3 nucleotide sequence: TGTGCCAGCAGCCGCTCCTACGAGCAGTACTTC. Amino acid sequence: CASSRSYEQYF.

V and J are TRBV18 and TRBJ2-6; D may match TRBD1 or TRBD2 (5 bases each). CDR3 length: 14 amino acids. Per germline, CDR1 KGHSH and CDR2 LQKENI. The V and J ends lost 3 bases and 2 bases respectively, with 5 bases between them. CDR3 loop: CASSPGAGANVLTF. The CDR3 DNA reads TGTGCCAGCTCACCGGGGGCTGGGGCCAACGTCCTGACTTTC.

The rearrangement joins TRBV7-9 to TRBJ2-7; D may match TRBD1 or TRBD2 (5 bases each). The CDR3 loop spans 14 amino acids. The V gene's germline CDR1 is SEHNR and CDR2 FQNEAQ (reference sequence). Trimming removed 5 bases from V and 5 bases from J, with 16 bases in between. The CDR3 protein is CASSPLGTANEQYF. For the CDR3, the DNA is TGTGCCAGCAGCCCCCTGGGGACCGCGAACGAGCAGTACTTC.

This chain links TRBV29-1 with TRBJ2-7; tentatively, D is TRBD1 or TRBD2 (5 bases each). CDR1 and CDR2 from the germline V gene are SQVTM and ANQGSEA. CDR3 length equals 14 residues. Between the trimmed V and J ends, which lost 6 bases and 3 bases, there was a span of 18 bases. CDR3 amino acids: CSVAGTDGLYEQYF. The DNA of the CDR3 is TGCAGCGTGGCCGGGACGGATGGCCTCTACGAGCAGTACTTC.

The CDR3, as DNA: TGTGCCAGCAGCCAGGAAACAGGTTATGAAAAACTGTTTTTT. Translated: CASSQETGYEKLFF. The J gene is TRBJ1-4, the V gene TRBV14, with D perhaps TRBD1 (5 bases). The CDR3 is 14 residues long. Trimming removed 3 bases at V and 6 bases at J, with 11 bases between. Looked up from germline, CDR1 is SGHDN and CDR2 is FVKESK.

V is TRBV19 and J is TRBJ1-5, with 8 bases identical to TRBD1. J was trimmed by 4 bases and V by 5 bases; bases with no gene match: 13. Germline lookup yields CDR1 LNHDA and CDR2 SQIVND (reference sequence). The CDR3 consists of 17 residues. The CDR3 reads CASSFSGTGRTNQPQHF. The CDR3 DNA reads as TGTGCCAGTAGTTTCTCCGGGACAGGCAGAACTAATCAGCCCCAGCATTTT.

This chain joins TRBV4-2 and TRBJ2-1, with TRBD2 matching over 14 bases. Germline loops: CDR1 LGHNA, CDR2 YNFKEQ. This CDR3 is 20 amino acids long. V lost 4 bases and J lost 0; bases outside the gene matches: 11. This chain's CDR3 is CASSLDTGTSGGYSYNEQFF. DNA of the CDR3: TGTGCCAGCAGCCTAGACACCGGGACTAGCGGGGGCTACTCCTACAATGAGCAGTTCTTC.

The genes are TRBV2 and TRBJ2-7; TRBD2 matches at 11 bases. The germline V gene encodes CDR1 SNHLY and CDR2 FYNNEI. J gave up 4 bases and V 1 base, and 3 bases lay outside the gene matches. The CDR3 consists of 15 residues. DNA of the CDR3: TGTGCCAGCAGTGAAGGGACTAGCGGGTGGTACGAGCAGTACTTC. Translated, it gives CASSEGTSGWYEQYF.